This T cell receptor (beta chain) was recorded in a study of blood T cell repertoires in COVID-19. Study summary: Sites across the United States, Italy and Spain contributed samples from acute and convalescent COVID-19. In each case, the material was cDNA or gDNA derived from T cells, B-cell-depleted T cells, or PBMCs.

The J segment lost 10 bases and the V segment lost 5 bases, leaving 7 bases of the junction unmatched. The CDR3 contains 14 residues. CDR1 is MNHEY, CDR2 SVGAGI, per germline. Study processing details: Amplification with reference gene primers provided the estimates of nucleated cell counts. Sequenced by immunoSEQ multiplex PCR; TCRdb stores in-frame clones only, minus some. V, J and clone size are those of that table, while D and trimming were read from the DNA. The profile shows approximately 200,000 clones, 85% to 90% of them singletons. The sequence derives from a man aged 45-65 years with acute or convalescent COVID-19. The chain uses TRBV6-5 and TRBJ1-4, with 10 bases identical to TRBD1. Sequenced sample: peripheral blood. The CDR3, as DNA: TGTGCCAGCAGTCTCGACAGGGGGCACGGAAAACTGTTTTTT. Encoded protein: CASSLDRGHGKLFF.